A selection of T cell receptor beta chains follows, all from one sample in a study of T cells in Graves' hyperthyroidism and ophthalmopathy. TCRdb analysed the multiplex PCR reads with MiXCR anew, one entry per CDR3 protein. The table includes more than 500,000 distinct CDR3 sequences, 16% detected once. Sequencing was carried out using blood. These receptors all come from a woman in her thirties with Graves' ophthalmopathy. CDR3s include the opening cysteine and the closing phenylalanine or tryptophan. The D gene is left open where the match is weak. Clone sizes are given selectively: once, few, many, or a class where the clone is expanded.

j_call d_call v_call clone_size cdr3_aa cdr3_nt
TRBJ2-3 TRBD1 TRBV5-8 many CASSPGTGPPDTQYF TGTGCCAGCAGCCCCGGGACAGGGCCTCCAGATACGCAGTATTTT
TRBJ2-3 - TRBV7-9 many CASSPTGASDTQYF TGTGCCAGCAGCCCCACGGGGGCTTCAGATACGCAGTATTTT
TRBJ1-3 - TRBV10-3 many CAISDSQASGNTIYF TGTGCCATCAGTGACAGCCAAGCCTCTGGAAACACCATATATTTT
TRBJ2-1 TRBD2 TRBV28 many CASSIPLAGVNEQFF TGTGCCAGCAGTATACCCCTAGCGGGAGTCAATGAGCAGTTCTTC
TRBJ1-3 TRBD1 TRBV2 - CASGQATGNTIYF TGTGCCAGCGGACAGGCTACTGGAAACACCATATATTTT
TRBJ1-1 - TRBV29-1 many CSVEDRARSEAFF TGCAGCGTTGAAGATCGGGCACGGTCTGAAGCTTTCTTT
TRBJ2-7 - TRBV12-3/TRBV12-4 many CASSLASREQYF TGTGCCAGCAGTTTAGCCTCGAGGGAGCAGTACTTC
TRBJ2-7 TRBD1 TRBV12-3/TRBV12-4 - CASSPTTGATYEQYF TGTGCCAGCAGTCCGACGACAGGGGCCACCTACGAGCAGTACTTC
TRBJ2-7 - TRBV20-1 few CSARSSFRFEQYF TGCAGTGCTAGAAGTAGCTTTCGGTTCGAGCAGTACTTC
TRBJ2-1 TRBD1 TRBV18 - CASSTFGTGAHNEQFF TGTGCCAGCTCAACTTTCGGGACAGGGGCCCACAATGAGCAGTTCTTC
TRBJ1-2 TRBD1 TRBV7-9 few CASSSDGTGYSYGYTF TGTGCCAGCAGCTCTGACGGGACAGGGTATAGCTATGGCTACACCTTC
TRBJ2-1 - TRBV6-1 many CASSTGTLSSYNEQFF TGTGCCAGCAGCACTGGGACCCTTAGCTCCTACAATGAGCAGTTCTTC
TRBJ1-2 - TRBV7-9 once CASSNRGLIKVGFYGYTF TGTGCCAGCAGCAACCGGGGACTAATTAAGGTCGGGTTCTATGGCTACACCTTC
TRBJ2-1 - TRBV5-1 many CASLKGDIDNEQFF TGCGCCAGCCTTAAGGGGGATATAGACAATGAGCAGTTCTTC
TRBJ2-2 - TRBV7-2 many CASSLPSANGELFF TGTGCCAGCAGCTTGCCCAGCGCGAACGGGGAGCTGTTTTTT
TRBJ1-1 - TRBV4-2 few CASSQDGRRAEAFF TGTGCCAGCAGCCAAGACGGTAGGCGGGCCGAAGCTTTCTTT
TRBJ2-1 - TRBV28 many CASSPFPSGVSYNEQFF TGTGCCAGCAGTCCGTTTCCTAGTGGCGTCTCCTACAATGAGCAGTTCTTC
TRBJ2-7 - TRBV3-1 many CASSNTGWRGEQYF TGTGCCAGCAGCAATACGGGGTGGAGAGGCGAGCAGTACTTC
TRBJ2-7 - TRBV13 - CASSSGTFSYEQYF TGTGCCAGCAGCTCCGGGACTTTTTCCTACGAGCAGTACTTC
TRBJ2-7 TRBD1 TRBV18 many CASSPDRVEQYF TGTGCCAGCTCACCAGACAGGGTTGAGCAGTACTTC
TRBJ2-4 - TRBV6-1 many CASSEVLGYNRIQYF TGTGCCAGCAGTGAAGTTCTTGGGTACAATCGCATTCAGTACTTC
TRBJ1-5 - TRBV20-1 many CSARGDSRNQPQHF TGCAGTGCTAGAGGAGACAGCAGGAATCAGCCCCAGCATTTT
TRBJ1-1 - TRBV28 many CASARGTMDTEAFF TGTGCCAGCGCCAGAGGGACTATGGACACTGAAGCTTTCTTT
TRBJ2-5 - TRBV15 few CATSRGVGESKDF TGTGCCACCAGCAGAGGGGTCGGCGAGAGTAAGGACTTC
TRBJ2-3 TRBD1 TRBV7-9 few CASSLAGSRGDTQYF TGTGCCAGCAGCTTAGCCGGTTCCAGGGGGGATACGCAGTATTTT
TRBJ2-5 - TRBV20-1 - CSARVPGPGRWTQYF TGCAGTGCTAGAGTACCGGGACCGGGGAGATGGACCCAGTACTTC
TRBJ2-4 - TRBV5-1 - CASSLGLQNIQYF TGCGCCAGCAGCCTGGGACTTCAAAACATTCAGTACTTC
TRBJ1-6 - TRBV28 - CASRRQNSPLHF TGTGCCAGCAGGAGACAGAATTCACCCCTCCACTTT
TRBJ2-7 TRBD1 TRBV5-1 few CASSPSFAGTGLHEQYF TGCGCCAGCAGCCCGTCTTTTGCGGGGACAGGGCTCCACGAGCAGTACTTC
TRBJ1-5 - TRBV7-2 - CASSLGGAGSDQPQHF TGTGCCAGCAGCTTAGGTGGGGCCGGGAGCGATCAGCCCCAGCATTTT
TRBJ2-7 TRBD2 TRBV7-9 many CASSLDAAGGRDEQYF TGTGCCAGCAGCTTAGATGCCGCGGGAGGGCGAGACGAGCAGTACTTC
TRBJ1-2 - TRBV4-1 - CASSQVSPQGRAWDNYGYTF TGCGCCAGCAGCCAAGTCTCCCCGCAGGGGAGGGCCTGGGATAACTATGGCTACACCTTC
TRBJ2-7 - TRBV11-1 many CASSLGLGDLYEQYF TGTGCCAGCAGCTTAGGCCTCGGGGACCTCTACGAGCAGTACTTC
TRBJ1-1 TRBD1 TRBV6-2/TRBV6-3 many CASSYDRGGANTEAFF TGTGCCAGCAGTTACGACAGGGGAGGAGCGAACACTGAAGCTTTCTTT
TRBJ2-1 TRBD2 TRBV24-1 many CATSDRGGSSYNEQFF TGTGCCACCAGTGATCGCGGGGGAAGCTCCTACAATGAGCAGTTCTTC
TRBJ1-2 - TRBV9 - CASSKARRGINYGYTF TGTGCCAGCAGCAAAGCCCGGAGGGGGATTAACTATGGCTACACCTTC
TRBJ1-1 - TRBV6-2/TRBV6-3 many CASSPYGTGSTEAFF TGTGCCAGCAGTCCTTACGGCACAGGGAGTACTGAAGCTTTCTTT
TRBJ1-5 - TRBV4-1 - CASSQNPPRQGNNQPQHF TGCGCCAGCAGCCAAAATCCCCCCCGGCAGGGCAACAATCAGCCCCAGCATTTT
TRBJ2-1 TRBD2 TRBV20-1 - CSARQTSGRPSSYNEQFF TGCAGTGCTAGACAGACTAGCGGGAGGCCAAGCTCCTACAATGAGCAGTTCTTC
TRBJ2-1 - TRBV30 many CAWSVNQIYNEQFF TGTGCCTGGAGTGTAAACCAGATCTACAATGAGCAGTTCTTC
TRBJ2-1 - TRBV24-1 - CATSDPVRDEQFF TGTGCCACCAGTGACCCTGTTAGGGATGAGCAGTTCTTC
TRBJ2-1 TRBD2 TRBV3-1 many CASSIRTSGRADEQFF TGTGCCAGCAGCATTCGGACTAGCGGGAGGGCCGATGAGCAGTTCTTC
TRBJ1-1 - TRBV30 few CAWSRVTEAFF TGTGCCTGGAGTCGGGTCACTGAAGCTTTCTTT
TRBJ2-3 TRBD2 TRBV10-1 many CASSTGTSGSMTDTQYF TGCGCCAGCAGCACCGGGACTAGCGGGAGTATGACAGATACGCAGTATTTT
TRBJ2-7 - TRBV2 - CASSPLLPSYEQYF TGTGCCAGCAGTCCCCTACTCCCCTCCTACGAGCAGTACTTC
TRBJ2-1 - TRBV29-1 many CSVVPGEQFF TGCAGCGTCGTCCCGGGGGAGCAGTTCTTC
TRBJ2-1 - TRBV7-9 few CASSSTQPVTYNEQFF TGTGCCAGCAGTTCGACCCAACCTGTGACCTACAATGAGCAGTTCTTC
TRBJ2-7 - TRBV3-1 many CASSQGHEQYF TGTGCCAGCAGCCAAGGTCACGAGCAGTACTTC
TRBJ2-7 TRBD2 TRBV2 many CASNLIAGGTYEQYF TGTGCCAGCAACCTTATAGCGGGAGGCACCTACGAGCAGTACTTC
TRBJ2-2 - TRBV9 many CASSVWGQNTGELFF TGTGCCAGCAGCGTATGGGGGCAGAACACCGGGGAGCTGTTTTTT
TRBJ1-6 - TRBV6-2/TRBV6-3 few CASSSKAALHF TGTGCCAGCAGTTCAAAGGCGGCCCTCCACTTT
TRBJ2-3 TRBD2 TRBV29-1 - CSVSPRTSASTDTQYF TGCAGCGTTTCTCCTCGGACTAGCGCTAGCACAGATACGCAGTATTTT
TRBJ2-7 - TRBV7-2 many CASSLLNGDYEQYF TGTGCCAGCAGCTTATTGAACGGGGACTACGAGCAGTACTTC
TRBJ1-6 - TRBV4-3 - CASSQAHGSPLHF TGCGCCAGCAGCCAAGCTCATGGTTCACCCCTCCACTTT
TRBJ2-1 - TRBV11-2 - CASQNWGSYNEQFF TGTGCCAGCCAAAACTGGGGCTCCTACAATGAGCAGTTCTTC
TRBJ1-4 TRBD1 TRBV27 few CASSLTPGQGLDRLFF TGTGCCAGCAGTCTGACTCCGGGACAGGGTTTGGACAGACTGTTTTTT
TRBJ2-1 TRBD2 TRBV20-1 many CSARDSVGIAGVGEQFF TGCAGTGCTAGAGATTCTGTTGGTATAGCGGGAGTCGGTGAGCAGTTCTTC